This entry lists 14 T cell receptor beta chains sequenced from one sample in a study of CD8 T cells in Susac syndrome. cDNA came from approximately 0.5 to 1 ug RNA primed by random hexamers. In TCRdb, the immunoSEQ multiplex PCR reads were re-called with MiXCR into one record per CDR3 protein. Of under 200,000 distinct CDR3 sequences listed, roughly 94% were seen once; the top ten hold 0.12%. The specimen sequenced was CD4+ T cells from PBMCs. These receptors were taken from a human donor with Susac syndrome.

This CDR3 reads CASSKWTGTGEKLFF. The CDR3 DNA is TGTGCCAGCAGTAAATGGACAGGGACGGGTGAAAAACTGTTTTTT. The gene calls are TRBV12-3 or TRBV12-4 and TRBJ1-4, with 8 bases matching TRBD1. The CDR3 covers 15 residues. V lost 5 bases, J lost 7 bases, and 9 bases stayed unmatched.

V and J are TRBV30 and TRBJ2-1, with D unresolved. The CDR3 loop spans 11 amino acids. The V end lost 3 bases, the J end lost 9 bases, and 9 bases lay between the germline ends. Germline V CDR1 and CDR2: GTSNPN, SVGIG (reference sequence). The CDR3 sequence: CAWRDVGEQFF. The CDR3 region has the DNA TGTGCCTGGAGGGATGTGGGTGAGCAGTTCTTC.

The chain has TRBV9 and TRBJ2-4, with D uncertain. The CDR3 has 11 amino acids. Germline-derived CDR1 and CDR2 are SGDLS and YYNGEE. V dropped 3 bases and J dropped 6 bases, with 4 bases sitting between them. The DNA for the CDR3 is TGTGCCAGCAGCGCGGGAAACATTCAGTACTTC. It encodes CASSAGNIQYF. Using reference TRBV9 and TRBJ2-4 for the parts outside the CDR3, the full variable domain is DSGVTQTPKHLITATGQRVTLRCSPRSGDLSVYWYQQSLDQGLQFLIQYYNGEERAKGNILERFSAQQFPDLHSELNLSSLELGDSALYFCASSAGNIQYFGAGTRLSVL.

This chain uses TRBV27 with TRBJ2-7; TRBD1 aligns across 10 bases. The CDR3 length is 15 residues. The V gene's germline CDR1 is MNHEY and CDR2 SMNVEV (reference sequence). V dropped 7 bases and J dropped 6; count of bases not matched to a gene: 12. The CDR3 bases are TGTGCCAGCAAAAACTACGGGACAGGGGTGACCGAGCAGTACTTC. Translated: CASKNYGTGVTEQYF.

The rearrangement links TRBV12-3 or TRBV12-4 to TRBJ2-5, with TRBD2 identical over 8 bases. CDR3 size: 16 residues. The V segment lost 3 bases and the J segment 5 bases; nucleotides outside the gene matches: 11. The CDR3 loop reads CASSFGTRGIYETQYF. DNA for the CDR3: TGTGCCAGCAGTTTTGGGACTAGGGGGATCTACGAGACCCAGTACTTC.

Written as DNA, the CDR3 is TGCAGTGCTTCCGCCGGGTCCACAGATACGCAGTATTTT. Its protein is CSASAGSTDTQYF. The V call is TRBV20-1, the J call TRBJ2-3; no clear D. V lost 5 bases to trimming and J lost 2 bases, with 11 bases between them. The CDR3 sequence is 13 residues long. The germline gives CDR1 DFQATT, CDR2 SNEGSKA (reference sequence).

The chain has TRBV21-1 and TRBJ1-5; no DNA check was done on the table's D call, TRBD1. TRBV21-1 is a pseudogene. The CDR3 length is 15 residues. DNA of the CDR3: TGTGCCAGCAGCCCGCCAAGACAGGGCAATCAGCCCCAGCATTTT. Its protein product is CASSPPRQGNQPQHF.

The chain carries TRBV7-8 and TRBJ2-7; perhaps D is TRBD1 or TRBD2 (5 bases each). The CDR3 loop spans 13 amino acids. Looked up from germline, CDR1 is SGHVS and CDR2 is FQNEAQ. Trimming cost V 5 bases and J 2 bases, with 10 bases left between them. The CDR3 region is CASSPGPAYEQYF. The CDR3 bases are TGTGCCAGCAGCCCGGGACCAGCCTACGAGCAGTACTTC.

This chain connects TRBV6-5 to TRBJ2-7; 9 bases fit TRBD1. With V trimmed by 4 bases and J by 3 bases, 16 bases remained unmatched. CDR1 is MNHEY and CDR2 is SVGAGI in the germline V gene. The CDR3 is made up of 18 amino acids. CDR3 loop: CASSFSLLNRGQGYEQYF. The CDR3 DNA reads TGTGCCAGCAGTTTCTCCCTCCTGAACCGGGGACAGGGCTACGAGCAGTACTTC.

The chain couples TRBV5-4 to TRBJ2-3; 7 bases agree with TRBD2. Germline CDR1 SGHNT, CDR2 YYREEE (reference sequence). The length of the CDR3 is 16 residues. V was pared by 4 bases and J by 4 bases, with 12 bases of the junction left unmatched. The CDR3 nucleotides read TGTGCCAGCAGCGATAAGCGGGGCGGCCCCGCAGATACGCAGTATTTT. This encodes CASSDKRGGPADTQYF.

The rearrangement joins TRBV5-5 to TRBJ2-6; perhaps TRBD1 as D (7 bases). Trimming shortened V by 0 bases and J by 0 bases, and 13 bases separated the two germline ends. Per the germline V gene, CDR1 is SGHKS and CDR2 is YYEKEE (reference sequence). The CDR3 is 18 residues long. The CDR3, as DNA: TGTGCCAGCAGCTTGGATCCAGGGGGGCGCTCTGGGGCCAACGTCCTGACTTTC. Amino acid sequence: CASSLDPGGRSGANVLTF.

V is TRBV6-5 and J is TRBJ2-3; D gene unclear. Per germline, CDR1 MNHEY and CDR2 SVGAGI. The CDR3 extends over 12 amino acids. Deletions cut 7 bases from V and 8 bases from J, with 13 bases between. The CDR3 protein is CASNSKLGTQYF. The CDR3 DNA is TGTGCCAGCAACTCGAAGTTAGGTACGCAGTATTTT.

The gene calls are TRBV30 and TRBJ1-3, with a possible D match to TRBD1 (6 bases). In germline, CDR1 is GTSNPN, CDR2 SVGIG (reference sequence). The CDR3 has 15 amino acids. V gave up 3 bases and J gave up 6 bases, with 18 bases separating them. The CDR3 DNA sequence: TGTGCCTGGAGGGCCTACGGGGGGCCGGAAAACACCATATATTTT. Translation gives CAWRAYGGPENTIYF.

CDR3 amino acids: CSTERAGASSTDTQYF. CDR3 DNA: TGCAGCACTGAGAGAGCAGGGGCATCTAGCACAGATACGCAGTATTTT. The chain has TRBV29-1 and TRBJ2-3; maybe TRBD1 (6 bases). The CDR3 is made up of 16 amino acids. In germline, CDR1 is SQVTM, CDR2 ANQGSEA. Trimming pared 8 bases from V and 0 bases from J, leaving 21 bases between.